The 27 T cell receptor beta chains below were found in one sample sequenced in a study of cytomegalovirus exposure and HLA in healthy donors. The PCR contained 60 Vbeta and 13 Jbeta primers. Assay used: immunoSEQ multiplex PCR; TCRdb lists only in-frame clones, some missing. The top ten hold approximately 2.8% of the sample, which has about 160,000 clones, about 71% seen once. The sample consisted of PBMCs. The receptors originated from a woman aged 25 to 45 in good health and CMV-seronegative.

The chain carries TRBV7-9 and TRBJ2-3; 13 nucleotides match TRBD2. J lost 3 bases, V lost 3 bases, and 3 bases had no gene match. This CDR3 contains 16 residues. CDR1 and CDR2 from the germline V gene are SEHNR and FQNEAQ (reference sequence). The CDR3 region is CASSLGLAGRTDTQYF. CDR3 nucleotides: TGTGCCAGCAGCTTGGGACTAGCGGGGAGGACAGATACGCAGTATTTT.

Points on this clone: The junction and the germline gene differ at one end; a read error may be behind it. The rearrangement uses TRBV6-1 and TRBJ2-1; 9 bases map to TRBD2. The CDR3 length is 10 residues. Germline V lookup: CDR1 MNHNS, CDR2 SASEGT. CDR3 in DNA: TGTGCCACCGGGACTAGCTTACGACTCTTC. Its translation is CATGTSLRLF.

CDR3 loop: CSATGVEEQYF. CDR3 DNA: TGCAGTGCTACAGGGGTGGAGGAGCAGTACTTC. V usage is TRBV20-1 and J usage is TRBJ2-7, with D perhaps matching TRBD1 (6 bases). The V gene's germline CDR1 is DFQATT and CDR2 SNEGSKA (reference sequence). With 4 bases removed from V and 7 bases from J, the gap between germline ends came to 11 bases. CDR3 size: 11 residues.

The CDR3 DNA is TGTGCCAGCAGTTTGATGCAGGCAACTAATGAAAAACTGTTTTTT. Its protein product is CASSLMQATNEKLFF. V usage is TRBV28 and J usage is TRBJ1-4, with D uncertain. The CDR3 consists of 15 residues. Trimming shortened V by 3 bases and J by 0 bases, and 8 bases separated the two germline ends. CDR1 MDHEN and CDR2 SYDVKM come from the germline V gene.

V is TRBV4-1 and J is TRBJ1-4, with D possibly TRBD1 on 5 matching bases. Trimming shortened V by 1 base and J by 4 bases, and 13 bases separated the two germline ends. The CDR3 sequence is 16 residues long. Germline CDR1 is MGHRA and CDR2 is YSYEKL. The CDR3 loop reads CASSQGQGFGNEKLFF. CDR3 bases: TGCGCCAGCAGCCAAGGCCAGGGCTTCGGTAATGAAAAACTGTTTTTT.

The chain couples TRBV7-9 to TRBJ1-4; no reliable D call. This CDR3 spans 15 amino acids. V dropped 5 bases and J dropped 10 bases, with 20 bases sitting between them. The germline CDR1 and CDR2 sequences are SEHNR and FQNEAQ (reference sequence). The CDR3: CASSRFEAGMGKLFF. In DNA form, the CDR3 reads TGTGCCAGCAGCAGATTCGAGGCGGGAATGGGAAAACTGTTTTTT.

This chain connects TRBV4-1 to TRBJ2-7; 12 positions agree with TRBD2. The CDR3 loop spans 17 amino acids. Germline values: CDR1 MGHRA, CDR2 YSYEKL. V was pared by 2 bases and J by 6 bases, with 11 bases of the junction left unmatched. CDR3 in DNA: TGCGCCAGCAGCCAACGACTAGCGGGAGAACCTTACTCCGAGCAGTACTTC. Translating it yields CASSQRLAGEPYSEQYF.

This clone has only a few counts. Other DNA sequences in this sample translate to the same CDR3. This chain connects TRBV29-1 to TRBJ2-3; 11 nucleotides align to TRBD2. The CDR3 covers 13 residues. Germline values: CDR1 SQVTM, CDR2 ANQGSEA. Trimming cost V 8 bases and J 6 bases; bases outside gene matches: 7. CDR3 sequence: CSISGGARDTQYF. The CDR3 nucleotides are TGCAGCATTAGCGGGGGGGCTAGGGATACGCAGTATTTT.

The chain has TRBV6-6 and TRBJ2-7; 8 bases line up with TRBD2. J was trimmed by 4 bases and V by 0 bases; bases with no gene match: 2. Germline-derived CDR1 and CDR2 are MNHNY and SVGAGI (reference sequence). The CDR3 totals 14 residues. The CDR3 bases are TGTGCCAGCAGTTACTCTACTAGCGGTTACGAGCAGTACTTC. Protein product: CASSYSTSGYEQYF.

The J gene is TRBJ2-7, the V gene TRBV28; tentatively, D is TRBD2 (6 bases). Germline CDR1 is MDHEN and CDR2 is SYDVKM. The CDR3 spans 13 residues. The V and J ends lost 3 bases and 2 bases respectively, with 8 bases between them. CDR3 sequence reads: CASSFSGPYEQYF. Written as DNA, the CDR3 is TGTGCCAGCAGTTTTAGCGGCCCCTACGAGCAGTACTTC.

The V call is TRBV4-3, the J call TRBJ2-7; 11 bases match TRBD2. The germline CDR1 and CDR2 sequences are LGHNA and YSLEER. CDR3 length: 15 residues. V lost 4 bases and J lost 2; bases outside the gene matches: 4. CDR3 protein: CASSPYSGGAYEQYF. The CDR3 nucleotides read TGCGCCAGCAGCCCCTATAGCGGGGGGGCCTACGAGCAGTACTTC.

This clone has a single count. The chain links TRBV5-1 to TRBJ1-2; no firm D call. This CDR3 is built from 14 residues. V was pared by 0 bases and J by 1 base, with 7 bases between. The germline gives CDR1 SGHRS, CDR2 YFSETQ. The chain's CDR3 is CASSLGAINYGYTF. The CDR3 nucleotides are TGCGCCAGCAGCTTGGGAGCGATTAACTATGGCTACACCTTC.

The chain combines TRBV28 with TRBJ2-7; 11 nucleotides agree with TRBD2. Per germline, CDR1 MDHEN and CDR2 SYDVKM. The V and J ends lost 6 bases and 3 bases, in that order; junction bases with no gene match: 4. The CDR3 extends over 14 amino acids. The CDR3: CASRSGTSGYEQYF. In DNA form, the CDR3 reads TGTGCCAGCAGGTCCGGGACTAGCGGCTACGAGCAGTACTTC.

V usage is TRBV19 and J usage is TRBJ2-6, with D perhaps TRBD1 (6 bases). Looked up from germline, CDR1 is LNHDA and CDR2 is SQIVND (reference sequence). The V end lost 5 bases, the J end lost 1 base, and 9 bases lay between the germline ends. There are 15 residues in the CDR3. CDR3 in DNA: TGTGCCAGTAGTGTACAGGGATCTGGGGCCAACGTCCTGACTTTC. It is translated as CASSVQGSGANVLTF.

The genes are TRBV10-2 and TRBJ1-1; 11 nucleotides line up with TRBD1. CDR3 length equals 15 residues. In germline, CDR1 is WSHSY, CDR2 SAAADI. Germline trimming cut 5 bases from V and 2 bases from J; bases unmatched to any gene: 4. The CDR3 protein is CASSRTGGFNTEAFF. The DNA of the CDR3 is TGCGCCAGCAGTCGGACAGGGGGCTTTAACACTGAAGCTTTCTTT.

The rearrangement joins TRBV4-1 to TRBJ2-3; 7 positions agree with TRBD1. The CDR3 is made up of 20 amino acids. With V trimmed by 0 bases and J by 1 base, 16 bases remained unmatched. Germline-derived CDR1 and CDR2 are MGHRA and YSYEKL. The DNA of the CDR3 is TGCGCCAGCAGCCAAGATCACCTTCGTAAGGGGGCGCGAGGCACAGATACGCAGTATTTT. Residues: CASSQDHLRKGARGTDTQYF.

The CDR3 loop is CASSQTTGRYEQYF. Written as DNA, the CDR3 is TGCGCCAGCAGCCAAACGACAGGACGATACGAGCAGTACTTC. The chain recombines TRBV4-1 with TRBJ2-7, with D perhaps matching TRBD1 (6 bases). The CDR3 is 14 amino acids. Germline V gives CDR1 MGHRA, CDR2 YSYEKL. The V gene lost 2 bases and the J gene lost 4 bases, with 12 bases spanning the gap.

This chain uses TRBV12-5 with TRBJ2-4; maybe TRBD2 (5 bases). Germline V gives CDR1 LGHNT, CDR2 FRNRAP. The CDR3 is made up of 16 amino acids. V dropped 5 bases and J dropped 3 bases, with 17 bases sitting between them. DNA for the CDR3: TGTGCTAGTGGTCTGGACCGATGGGGAGTCAAAAACATTCAGTACTTC. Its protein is CASGLDRWGVKNIQYF.

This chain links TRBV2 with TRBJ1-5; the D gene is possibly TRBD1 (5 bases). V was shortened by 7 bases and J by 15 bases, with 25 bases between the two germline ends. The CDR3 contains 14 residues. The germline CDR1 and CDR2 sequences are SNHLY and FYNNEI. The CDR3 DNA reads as TGTGCCAGCATAGGCAGGGAGGGAAGTGGGGATTGGCATTTT. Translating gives CASIGREGSGDWHF.

This chain's CDR3 is CASISGRAGNIQYF. The CDR3 DNA follows: TGTGCCAGCATAAGCGGGAGGGCGGGAAACATTCAGTACTTC. This chain links TRBV2 with TRBJ2-4; TRBD2 agrees at 10 bases. V lost 7 bases and J lost 6; bases outside the gene matches: 6. This CDR3 comprises 14 residues. Looked up from germline, CDR1 is SNHLY and CDR2 is FYNNEI.

The CDR3 loop reads CASSLPLDTQYF. The CDR3 coding sequence is TGTGCCAGCTCACTCCCACTTGATACGCAGTATTTT. The chain links TRBV18 to TRBJ2-3; unclear D gene. The germline V gene has CDR1 KGHSH and CDR2 LQKENI. The CDR3 is 12 amino acids. V dropped 4 bases and J dropped 6 bases, with 8 bases sitting between them.

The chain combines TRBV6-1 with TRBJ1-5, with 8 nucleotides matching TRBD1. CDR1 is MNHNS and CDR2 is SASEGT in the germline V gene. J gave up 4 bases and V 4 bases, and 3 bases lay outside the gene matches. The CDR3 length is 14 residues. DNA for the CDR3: TGTGCCAGCAGTGCGGACAGGGCGAATCAGCCCCAGCATTTT. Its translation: CASSADRANQPQHF.

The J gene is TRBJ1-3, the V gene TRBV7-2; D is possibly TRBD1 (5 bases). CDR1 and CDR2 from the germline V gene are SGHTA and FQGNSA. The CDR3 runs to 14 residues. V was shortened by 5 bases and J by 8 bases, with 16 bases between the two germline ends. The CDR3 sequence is CASSPQGLLDTIYF. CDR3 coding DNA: TGTGCCAGCAGCCCGCAGGGTCTTTTGGACACCATATATTTT.

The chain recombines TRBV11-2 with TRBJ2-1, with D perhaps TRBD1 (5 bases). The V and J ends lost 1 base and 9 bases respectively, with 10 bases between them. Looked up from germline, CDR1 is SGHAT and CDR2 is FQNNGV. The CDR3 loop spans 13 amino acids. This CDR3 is CASSLAAQGEQFF. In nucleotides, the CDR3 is TGTGCCAGCAGCTTAGCGGCCCAGGGTGAGCAGTTCTTC.

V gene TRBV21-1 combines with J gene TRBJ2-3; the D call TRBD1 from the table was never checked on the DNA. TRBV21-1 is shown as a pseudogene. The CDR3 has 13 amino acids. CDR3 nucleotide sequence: TGTGCCAGCAAATCGCAGGGGTCAGATACGCAGTATTTT. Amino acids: CASKSQGSDTQYF.

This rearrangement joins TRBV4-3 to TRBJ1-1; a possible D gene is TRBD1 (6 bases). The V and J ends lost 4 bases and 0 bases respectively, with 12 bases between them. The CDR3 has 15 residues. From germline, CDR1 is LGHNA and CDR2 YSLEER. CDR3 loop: CASSPEGGLNTEAFF. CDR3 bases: TGCGCCAGCAGCCCCGAAGGGGGATTGAACACTGAAGCTTTCTTT.

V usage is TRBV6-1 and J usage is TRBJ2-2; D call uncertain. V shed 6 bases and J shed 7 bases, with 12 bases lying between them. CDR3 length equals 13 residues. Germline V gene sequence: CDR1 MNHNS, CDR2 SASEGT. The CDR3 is CASRGGLGGELFF. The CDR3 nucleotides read TGTGCCAGCAGGGGTGGGCTTGGCGGGGAGCTGTTTTTT.